This record concerns one T cell receptor (beta chain) sequence. The germline gene is not matched at one end of the junction; a read error may be the cause. The sample comes from a study of tumor and adjacent non-tumor tissue in lung cancer. TCRbeta libraries were built with three rounds of nested PCR, modified from ARM-PCR. Using its own MiXCR run on the multiplex PCR reads, TCRdb lists one record per CDR3 protein. Found here are fewer than 85,000 distinct CDR3 sequences, around 85% of them singletons; the top ten hold 10% to 15%. CDR1 is DFQATT and CDR2 is SNEGSKA in the germline V gene (reference sequence). This CDR3 region has 19 residues. No cell sorting was done before RNA was extracted from the tissue.

The receptor comes from a woman aged 45-60 years with non-small cell lung cancer. The V and J genes are TRBV20-1 and TRBJ2-7, with 16 positions matching TRBD2. Sequencing used lung tumor tissue. The CDR3 nucleotides read TGCAGCGCTAGAACCTATCGGGGACTAGCGGGAGGGCCGTCCTACGAGGAGTACTTC. Amino acids: CSARTYRGLAGGPSYEEYF.